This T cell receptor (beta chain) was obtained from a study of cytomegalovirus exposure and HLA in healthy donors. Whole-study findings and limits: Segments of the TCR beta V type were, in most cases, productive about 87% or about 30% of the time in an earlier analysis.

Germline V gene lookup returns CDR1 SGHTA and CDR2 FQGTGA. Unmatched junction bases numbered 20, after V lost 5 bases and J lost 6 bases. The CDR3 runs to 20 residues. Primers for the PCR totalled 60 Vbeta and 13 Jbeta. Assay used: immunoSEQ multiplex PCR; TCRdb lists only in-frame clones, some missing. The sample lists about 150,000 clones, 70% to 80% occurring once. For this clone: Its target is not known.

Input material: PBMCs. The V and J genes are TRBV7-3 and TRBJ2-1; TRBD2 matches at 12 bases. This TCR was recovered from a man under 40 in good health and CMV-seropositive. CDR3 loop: CASSPTGGTETSGRSNEQFF. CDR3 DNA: TGTGCCAGCAGCCCAACAGGGGGGACCGAGACTAGCGGGAGAAGCAATGAGCAGTTCTTC.